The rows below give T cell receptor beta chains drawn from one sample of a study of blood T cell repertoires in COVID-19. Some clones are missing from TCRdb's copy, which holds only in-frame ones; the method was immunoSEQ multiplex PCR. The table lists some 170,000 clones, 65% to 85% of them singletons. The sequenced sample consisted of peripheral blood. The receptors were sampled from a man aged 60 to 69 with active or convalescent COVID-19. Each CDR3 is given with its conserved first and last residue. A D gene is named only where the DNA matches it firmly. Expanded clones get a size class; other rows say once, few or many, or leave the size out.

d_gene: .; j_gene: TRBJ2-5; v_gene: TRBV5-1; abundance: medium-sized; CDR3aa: CASSLEHTPNVQYF; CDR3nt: TGCGCCAGCAGCTTAGAACATACCCCGAACGTACAGTACTTC
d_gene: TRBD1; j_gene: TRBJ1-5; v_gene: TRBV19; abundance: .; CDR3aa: CASSFNRGQPQHF; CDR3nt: TGTGCCAGTAGTTTCAACAGGGGTCAGCCCCAGCATTTT
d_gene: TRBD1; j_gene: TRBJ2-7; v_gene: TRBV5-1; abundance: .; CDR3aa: CASSLGTGNYEQYF; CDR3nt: TGCGCCAGCAGCTTAGGGACAGGGAACTACGAGCAGTACTTC
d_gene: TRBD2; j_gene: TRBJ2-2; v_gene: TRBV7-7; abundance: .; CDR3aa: CASSLAPSGGGDTGELFF; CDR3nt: TGTGCCAGCAGCTTAGCACCCTCGGGCGGGGGGGACACCGGGGAGCTGTTTTTT
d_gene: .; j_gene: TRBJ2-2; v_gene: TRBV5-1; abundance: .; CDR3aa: CASSSFTGELFF; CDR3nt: TGCGCCAGCAGCTCTTTCACCGGGGAGCTGTTTTTT
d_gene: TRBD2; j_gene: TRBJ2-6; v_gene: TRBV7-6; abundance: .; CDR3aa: CASSPLAGGPGTGANVLTF; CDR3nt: TGTGCCAGCAGCCCGCTAGCGGGAGGGCCAGGAACTGGGGCCAACGTCCTGACTTTC
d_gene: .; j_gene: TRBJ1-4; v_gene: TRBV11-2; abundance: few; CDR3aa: CASSLPRGAANEKLFF; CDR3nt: TGTGCCAGCAGCTTGCCCCGGGGTGCCGCTAATGAAAAACTGTTTTTT
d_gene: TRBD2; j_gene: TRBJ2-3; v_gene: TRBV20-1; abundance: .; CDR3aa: CSASWAGGTDTQYF; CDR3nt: TGCAGTGCTAGTTGGGCGGGAGGCACAGATACGCAGTATTTT
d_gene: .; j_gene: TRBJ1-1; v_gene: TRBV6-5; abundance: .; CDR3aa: CASSYQMNTEAFF; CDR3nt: TGTGCCAGCAGTTACCAGATGAACACTGAAGCTTTCTTT
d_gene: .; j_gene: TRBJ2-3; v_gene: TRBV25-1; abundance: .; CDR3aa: CASTGLPGDTQYF; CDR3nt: TGTGCCAGCACGGGTCTCCCTGGGGATACGCAGTATTTT
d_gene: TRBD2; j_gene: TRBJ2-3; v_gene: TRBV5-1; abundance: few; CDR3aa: CASNLGGEGDTQYF; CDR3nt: TGCGCCAGCAACCTCGGAGGGGAGGGGGATACGCAGTATTTT
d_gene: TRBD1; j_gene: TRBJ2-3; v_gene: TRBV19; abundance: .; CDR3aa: CASSIDQTGASTDTQYF; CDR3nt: TGTGCCAGTAGTATAGACCAGACAGGGGCTAGCACAGATACGCAGTATTTT
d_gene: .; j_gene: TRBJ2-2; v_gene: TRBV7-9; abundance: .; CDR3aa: CASSRRGTGELFF; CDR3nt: TGTGCCAGCAGCCGTAGAGGCACCGGGGAGCTGTTTTTT
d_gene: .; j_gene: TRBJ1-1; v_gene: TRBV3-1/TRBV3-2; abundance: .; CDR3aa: CASSQVLSTEAFF; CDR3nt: TGTGCCAGCAGCCAAGTCCTGTCGACTGAAGCTTTCTTT
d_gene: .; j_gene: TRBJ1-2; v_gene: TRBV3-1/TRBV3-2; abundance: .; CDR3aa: CASSQDEEGYGYTF; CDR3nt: TGTGCCAGCAGCCAAGATGAGGAGGGCTATGGCTACACCTTC
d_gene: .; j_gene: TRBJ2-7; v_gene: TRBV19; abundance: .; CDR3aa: CASSIMKGYEQYF; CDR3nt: TGTGCCAGTAGTATCATGAAGGGGTACGAGCAGTACTTC
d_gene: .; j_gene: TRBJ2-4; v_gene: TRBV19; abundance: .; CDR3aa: CASSMRPGDIQYF; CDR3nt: TGTGCCAGTAGTATGCGGCCGGGGGACATTCAGTACTTC
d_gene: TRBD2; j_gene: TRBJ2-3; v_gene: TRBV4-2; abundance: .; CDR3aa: CASSQDSQRGTTQYF; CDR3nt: TGTGCCAGCAGCCAAGATTCCCAGCGGGGGACGACGCAGTATTTT
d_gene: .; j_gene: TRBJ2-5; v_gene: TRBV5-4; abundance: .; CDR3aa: CASSFGRVDQETQYF; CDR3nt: TGTGCCAGCAGCTTCGGCAGGGTCGACCAAGAGACCCAGTACTTC
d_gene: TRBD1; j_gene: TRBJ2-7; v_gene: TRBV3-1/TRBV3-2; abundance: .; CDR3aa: CASSQGDRQQYF; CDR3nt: TGTGCCAGCAGCCAAGGGGACAGGCAGCAGTACTTC
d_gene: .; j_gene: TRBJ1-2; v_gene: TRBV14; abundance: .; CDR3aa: CASSHLLNQGYGYTF; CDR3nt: TGTGCCAGCAGCCATCTCCTAAACCAGGGATATGGCTACACCTTC
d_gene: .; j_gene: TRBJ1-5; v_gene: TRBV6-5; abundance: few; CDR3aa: CASSSRQGNQPQHF; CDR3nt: TGTGCCAGCAGTTCCCGACAGGGCAATCAGCCCCAGCATTTT
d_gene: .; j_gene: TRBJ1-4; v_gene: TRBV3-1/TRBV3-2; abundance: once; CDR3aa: CASSQFRLGSEKLFF; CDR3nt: TGTGCCAGCAGCCAATTCCGGCTGGGGAGTGAAAAACTGTTTTTT
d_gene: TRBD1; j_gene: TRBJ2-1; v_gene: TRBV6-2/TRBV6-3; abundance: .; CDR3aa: CASSYRTGTNEQFF; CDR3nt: TGTGCCAGCAGTTACCGGACAGGGACCAATGAGCAGTTCTTC
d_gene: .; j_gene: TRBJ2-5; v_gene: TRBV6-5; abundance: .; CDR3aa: CASSHTTGIETQYF; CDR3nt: TGTGCCAGCAGTCATACTACAGGGATAGAGACCCAGTACTTC
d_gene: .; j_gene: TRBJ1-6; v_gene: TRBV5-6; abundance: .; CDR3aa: CASSWREGQYNSPLHF; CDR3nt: TGTGCCAGCAGCTGGCGGGAGGGACAATATAATTCACCCCTCCACTTT
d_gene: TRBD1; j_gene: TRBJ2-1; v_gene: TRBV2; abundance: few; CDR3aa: CASRDRGSYNEQFF; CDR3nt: TGTGCCAGCAGAGACAGGGGATCCTACAATGAGCAGTTCTTC
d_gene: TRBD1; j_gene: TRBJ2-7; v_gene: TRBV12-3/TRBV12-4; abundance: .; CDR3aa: CASSSDRGHEQYF; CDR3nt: TGTGCCAGCAGTTCGGACAGGGGCCACGAGCAGTACTTC
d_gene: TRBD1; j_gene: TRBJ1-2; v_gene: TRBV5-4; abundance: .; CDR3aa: CASTPGQGNYGYTF; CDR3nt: TGTGCCAGCACCCCGGGACAGGGGAACTATGGCTACACCTTC
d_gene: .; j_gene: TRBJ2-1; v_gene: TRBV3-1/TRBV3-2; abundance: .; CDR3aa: CASSPGLTHGNEQFF; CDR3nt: TGTGCCAGCAGCCCGGGTCTTACCCACGGCAATGAGCAGTTCTTC
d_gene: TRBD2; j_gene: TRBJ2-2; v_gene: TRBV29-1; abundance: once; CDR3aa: CSVEVNSGSSGELFF; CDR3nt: TGCAGCGTTGAGGTGAATAGCGGGAGTAGCGGGGAGCTGTTTTTT
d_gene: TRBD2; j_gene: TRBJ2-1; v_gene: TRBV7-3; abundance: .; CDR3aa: CASSLRAGLAGSFSSYNEQFF; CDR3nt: TGTGCCAGCAGCTTGAGAGCGGGACTAGCAGGGAGTTTTAGCTCCTACAATGAGCAGTTCTTC
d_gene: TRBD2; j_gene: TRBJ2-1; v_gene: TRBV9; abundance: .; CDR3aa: CASTTTSGRGDEQFF; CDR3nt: TGTGCCAGCACCACGACTAGCGGGAGGGGCGATGAGCAGTTCTTC
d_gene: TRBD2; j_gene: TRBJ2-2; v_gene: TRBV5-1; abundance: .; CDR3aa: CASSSGLAGVGELFF; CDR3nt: TGCGCCAGCAGCTCGGGACTAGCGGGAGTCGGGGAGCTGTTTTTT
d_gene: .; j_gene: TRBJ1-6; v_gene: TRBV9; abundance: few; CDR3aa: CASSVVDTYNSPLHF; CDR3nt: TGTGCCAGCAGCGTAGTGGACACCTATAATTCACCCCTCCACTTT
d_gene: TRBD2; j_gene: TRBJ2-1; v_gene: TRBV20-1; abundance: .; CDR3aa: CSASQGSSGSSNEQFF; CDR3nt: TGCAGTGCAAGTCAGGGGTCTAGCGGGAGCTCTAATGAGCAGTTCTTC
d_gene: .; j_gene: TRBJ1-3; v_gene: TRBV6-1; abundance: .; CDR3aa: CASSGFGGKLSGNTIYF; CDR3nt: TGTGCCAGCAGTGGGTTCGGAGGGAAACTCTCTGGAAACACCATATATTTT
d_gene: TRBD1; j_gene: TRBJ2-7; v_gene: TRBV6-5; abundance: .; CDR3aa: CASSGTGSSEQYF; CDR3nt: TGTGCCAGCTCCGGGACAGGGTCTTCCGAGCAGTACTTC
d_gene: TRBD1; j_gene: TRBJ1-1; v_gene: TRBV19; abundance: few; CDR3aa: CASSPTGQGEAFF; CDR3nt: TGTGCCAGTAGTCCTACCGGACAGGGGGAAGCTTTCTTT
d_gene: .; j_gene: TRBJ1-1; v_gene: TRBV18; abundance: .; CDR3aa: CASSPARQNTEAFF; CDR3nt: TGTGCCAGCTCACCAGCGCGACAGAACACTGAAGCTTTCTTT
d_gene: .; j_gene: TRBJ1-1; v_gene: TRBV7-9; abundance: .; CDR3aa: CASSFPGLGAFF; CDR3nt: TGTGCCAGCAGCTTCCCGGGACTTGGCGCTTTCTTT
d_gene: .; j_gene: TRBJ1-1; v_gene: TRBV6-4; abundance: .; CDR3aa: CASSESTRHTEAFF; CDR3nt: TGTGCCAGCAGTGAGTCTACTAGACACACTGAAGCTTTCTTT
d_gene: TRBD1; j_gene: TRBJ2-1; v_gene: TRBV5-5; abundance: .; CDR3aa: CASSGGQGIIRIEQFF; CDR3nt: TGTGCCAGCAGCGGGGGACAGGGGATAATTAGGATTGAGCAGTTCTTC
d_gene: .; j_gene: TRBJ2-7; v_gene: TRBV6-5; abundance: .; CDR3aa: CASKERGGATYEQYF; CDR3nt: TGTGCCAGCAAAGAACGTGGCGGGGCTACCTACGAGCAGTACTTC
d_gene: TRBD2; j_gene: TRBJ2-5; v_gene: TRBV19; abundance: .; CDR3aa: CASSWGGRGEETQYF; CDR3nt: TGTGCCAGTAGTTGGGGAGGGCGCGGGGAAGAGACCCAGTACTTC
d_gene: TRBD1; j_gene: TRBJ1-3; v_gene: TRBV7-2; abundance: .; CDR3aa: CASSSTGISGNTIYF; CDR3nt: TGTGCCAGCAGCTCGACAGGGATCTCTGGAAACACCATATATTTT
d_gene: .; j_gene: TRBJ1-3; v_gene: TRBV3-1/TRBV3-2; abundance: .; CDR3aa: CASSGGTGLGGNTIYF; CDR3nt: TGTGCCAGCAGCGGAGGAACAGGGTTGGGCGGAAACACCATATATTTT
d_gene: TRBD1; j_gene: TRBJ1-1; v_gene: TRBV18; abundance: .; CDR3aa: CASSLGTGGNTEAFF; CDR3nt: TGTGCCAGCTCACTGGGGACAGGTGGAAACACTGAAGCTTTCTTT
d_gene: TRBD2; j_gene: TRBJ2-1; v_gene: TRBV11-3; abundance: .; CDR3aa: CASSTGLAGGRSNEQFF; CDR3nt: TGTGCCAGCAGCACTGGACTAGCGGGGGGGCGGAGCAATGAGCAGTTCTTC
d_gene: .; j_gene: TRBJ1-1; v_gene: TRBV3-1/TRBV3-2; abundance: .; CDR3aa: CASSQLEGVAFF; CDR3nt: TGTGCCAGCAGCCAACTGGAAGGAGTAGCTTTCTTT
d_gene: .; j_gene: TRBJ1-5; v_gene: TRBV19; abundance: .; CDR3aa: CASSIPLNRGGNQPQHF; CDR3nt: TGTGCCAGTAGTATCCCCCTAAATCGAGGCGGCAATCAGCCCCAGCATTTT
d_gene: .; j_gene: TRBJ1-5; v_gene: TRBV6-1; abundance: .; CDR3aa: CASSELGSGVNQPQHF; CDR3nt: TGTGCCAGCAGTGAACTGGGGTCGGGGGTGAATCAGCCCCAGCATTTT